This TCR beta chain was observed in a study of metastatic and nonmetastatic thyroid tumors. Thyroid surgery took place with no prior treatment in any patient. This clone appeared many times. Its target is unknown. Study-wide results and caveats: Compared with benign nodules, malignant thyroid tumors were reported to have significantly higher TCR beta diversity in both blood and tumor.

The CDR3 runs 15 residues. The V gene's germline CDR1 is SGHRS and CDR2 YFSETQ. The germline V and J ends were trimmed by 3 bases and 0 bases, with 12 bases remaining between them. Through MiXCR, TCRdb re-clonotyped the PCR reads. This sample has over 65,000 clones; about 12% occur once, and the top ten carry around 8.8%. This sequence originates from a female donor with papillary thyroid cancer or a benign thyroid nodule (not recorded which). Some clones in this sample may be carry-over from other donors' samples. The genes are TRBV5-1 and TRBJ2-5; D not resolved. The sample comprised tumor tissue. CDR3 protein: CASSSAVGNQETQYF. The CDR3 DNA is TGCGCCAGCAGCTCGGCCGTCGGCAACCAAGAGACCCAGTACTTC.